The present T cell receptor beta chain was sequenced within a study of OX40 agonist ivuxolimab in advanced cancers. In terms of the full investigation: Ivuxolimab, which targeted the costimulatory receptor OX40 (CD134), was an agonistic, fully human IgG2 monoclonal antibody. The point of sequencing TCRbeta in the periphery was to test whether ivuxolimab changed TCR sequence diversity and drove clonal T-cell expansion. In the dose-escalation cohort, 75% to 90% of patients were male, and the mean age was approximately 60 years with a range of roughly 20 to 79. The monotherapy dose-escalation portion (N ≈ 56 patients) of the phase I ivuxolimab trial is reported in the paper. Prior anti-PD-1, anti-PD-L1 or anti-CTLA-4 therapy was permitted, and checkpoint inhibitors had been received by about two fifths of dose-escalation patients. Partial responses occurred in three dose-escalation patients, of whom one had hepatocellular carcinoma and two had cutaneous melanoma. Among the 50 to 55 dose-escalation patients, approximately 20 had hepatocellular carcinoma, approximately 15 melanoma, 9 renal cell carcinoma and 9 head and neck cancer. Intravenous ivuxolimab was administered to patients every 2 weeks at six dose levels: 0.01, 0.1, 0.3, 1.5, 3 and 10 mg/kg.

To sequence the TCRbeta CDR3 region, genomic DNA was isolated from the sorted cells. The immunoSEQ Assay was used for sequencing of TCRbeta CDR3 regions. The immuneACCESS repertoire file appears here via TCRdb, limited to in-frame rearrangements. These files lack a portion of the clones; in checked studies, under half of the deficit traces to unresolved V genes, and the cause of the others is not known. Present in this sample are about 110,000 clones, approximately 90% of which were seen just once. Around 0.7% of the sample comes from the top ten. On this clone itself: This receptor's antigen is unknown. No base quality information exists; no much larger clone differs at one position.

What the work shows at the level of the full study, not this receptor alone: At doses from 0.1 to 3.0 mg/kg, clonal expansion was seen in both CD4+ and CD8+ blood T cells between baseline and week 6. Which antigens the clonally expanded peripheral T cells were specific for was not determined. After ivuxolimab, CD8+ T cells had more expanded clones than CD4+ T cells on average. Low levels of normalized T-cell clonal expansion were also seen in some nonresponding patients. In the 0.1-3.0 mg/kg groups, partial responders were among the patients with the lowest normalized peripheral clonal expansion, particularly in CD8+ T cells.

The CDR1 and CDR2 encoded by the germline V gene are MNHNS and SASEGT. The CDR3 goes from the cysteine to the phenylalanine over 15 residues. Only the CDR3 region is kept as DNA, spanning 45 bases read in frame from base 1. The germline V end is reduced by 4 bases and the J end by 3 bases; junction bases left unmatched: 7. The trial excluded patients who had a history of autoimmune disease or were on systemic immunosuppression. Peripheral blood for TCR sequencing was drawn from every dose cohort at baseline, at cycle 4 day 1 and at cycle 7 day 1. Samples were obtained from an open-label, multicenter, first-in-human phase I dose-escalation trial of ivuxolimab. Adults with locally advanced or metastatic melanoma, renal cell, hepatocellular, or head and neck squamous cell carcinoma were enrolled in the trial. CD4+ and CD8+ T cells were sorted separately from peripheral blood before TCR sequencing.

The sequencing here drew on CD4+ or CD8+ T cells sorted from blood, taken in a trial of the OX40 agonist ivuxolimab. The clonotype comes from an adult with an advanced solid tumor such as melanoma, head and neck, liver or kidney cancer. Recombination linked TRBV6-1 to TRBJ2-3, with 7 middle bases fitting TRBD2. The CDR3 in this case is CASSAQRGDTDTQYF. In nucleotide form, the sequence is TGTGCCAGCAGTGCGCAGCGGGGAGATACAGATACGCAGTATTTT.